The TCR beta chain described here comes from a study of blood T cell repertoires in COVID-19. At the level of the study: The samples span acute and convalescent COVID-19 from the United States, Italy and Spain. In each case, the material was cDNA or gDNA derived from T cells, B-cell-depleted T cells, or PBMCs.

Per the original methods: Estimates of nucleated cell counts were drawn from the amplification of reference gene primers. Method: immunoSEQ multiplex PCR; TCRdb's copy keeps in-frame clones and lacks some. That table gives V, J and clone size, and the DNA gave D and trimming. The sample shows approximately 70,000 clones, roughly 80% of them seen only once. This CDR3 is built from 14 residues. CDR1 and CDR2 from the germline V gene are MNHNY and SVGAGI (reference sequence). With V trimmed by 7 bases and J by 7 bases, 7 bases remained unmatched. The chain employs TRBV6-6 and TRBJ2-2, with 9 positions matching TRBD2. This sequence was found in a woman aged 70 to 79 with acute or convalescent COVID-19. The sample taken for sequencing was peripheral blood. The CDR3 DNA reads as TGTGCCAGCATTCTTAGCGGGGGCTACGGGGAGCTGTTTTTT. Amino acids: CASILSGGYGELFF.